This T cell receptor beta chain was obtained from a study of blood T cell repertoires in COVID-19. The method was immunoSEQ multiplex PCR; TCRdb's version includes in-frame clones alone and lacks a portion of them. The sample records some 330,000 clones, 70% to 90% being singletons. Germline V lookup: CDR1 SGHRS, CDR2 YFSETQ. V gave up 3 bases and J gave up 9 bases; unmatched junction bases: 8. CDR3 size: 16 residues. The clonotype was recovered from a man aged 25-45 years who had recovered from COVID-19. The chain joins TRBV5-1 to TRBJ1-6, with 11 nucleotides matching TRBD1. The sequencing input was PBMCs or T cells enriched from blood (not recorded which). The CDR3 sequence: CASSWSSGTGGSPLHF. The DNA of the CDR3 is TGCGCCAGCAGCTGGTCTTCCGGGACAGGGGGTTCACCCCTCCACTTT. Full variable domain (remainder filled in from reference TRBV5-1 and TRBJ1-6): KAGVTQTPRYLIKTRGQQVTLSCSPISGHRSVSWYQQTPGQGLQFLFEYFSETQRNKGNFPGRFSGRQFSNSRSEMNVSTLELGDSALYLCASSWSSGTGGSPLHFGNGTRLTVT.